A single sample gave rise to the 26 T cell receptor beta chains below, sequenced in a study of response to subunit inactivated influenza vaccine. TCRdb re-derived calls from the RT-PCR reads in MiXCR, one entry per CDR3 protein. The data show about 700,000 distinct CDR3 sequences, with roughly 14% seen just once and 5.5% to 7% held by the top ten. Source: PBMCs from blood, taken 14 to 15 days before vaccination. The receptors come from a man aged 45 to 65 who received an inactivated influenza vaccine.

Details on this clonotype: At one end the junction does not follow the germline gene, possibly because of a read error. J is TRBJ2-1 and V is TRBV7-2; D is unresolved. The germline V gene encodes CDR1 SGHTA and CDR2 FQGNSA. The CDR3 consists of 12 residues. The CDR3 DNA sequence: TGTGCCAGCAGCTTAGGGTTAGGCGAGCAGATCTTC. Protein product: CASSLGLGEQIF.

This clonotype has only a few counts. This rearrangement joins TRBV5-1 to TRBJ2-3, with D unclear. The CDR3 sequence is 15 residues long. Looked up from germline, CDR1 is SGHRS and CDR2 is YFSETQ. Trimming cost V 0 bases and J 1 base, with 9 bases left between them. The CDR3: CASSLGRARTDTQYF. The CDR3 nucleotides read TGCGCCAGCAGCTTGGGAAGGGCCCGCACAGATACGCAGTATTTT.

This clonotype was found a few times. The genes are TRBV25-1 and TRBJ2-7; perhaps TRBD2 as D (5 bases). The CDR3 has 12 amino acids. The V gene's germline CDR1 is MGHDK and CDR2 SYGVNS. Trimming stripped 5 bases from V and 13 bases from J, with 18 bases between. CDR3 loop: CASSSPPEDFYF. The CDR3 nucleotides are TGTGCCAGCAGTAGCCCCCCGGAGGACTTTTACTTC.

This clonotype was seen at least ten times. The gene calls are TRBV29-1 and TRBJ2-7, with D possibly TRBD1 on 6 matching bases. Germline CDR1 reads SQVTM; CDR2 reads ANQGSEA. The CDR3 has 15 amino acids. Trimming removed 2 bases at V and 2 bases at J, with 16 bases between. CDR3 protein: CSVETPGHAPYEQYF. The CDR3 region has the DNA TGCAGCGTTGAAACGCCGGGACACGCTCCCTACGAGCAGTACTTC.

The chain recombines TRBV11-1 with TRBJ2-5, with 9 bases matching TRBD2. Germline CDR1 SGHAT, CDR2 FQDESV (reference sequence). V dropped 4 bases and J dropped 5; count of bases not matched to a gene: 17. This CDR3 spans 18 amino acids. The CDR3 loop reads CASSYRRAGGPLRETQYF. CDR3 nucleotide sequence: TGTGCCAGCAGCTATAGAAGAGCGGGAGGCCCGTTGAGGGAGACCCAGTACTTC.

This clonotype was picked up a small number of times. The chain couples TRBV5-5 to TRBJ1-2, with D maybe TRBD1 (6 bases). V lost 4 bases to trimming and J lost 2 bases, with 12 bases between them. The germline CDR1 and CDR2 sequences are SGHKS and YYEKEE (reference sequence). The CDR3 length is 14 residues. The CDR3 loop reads CASSPQGWNYGYTF. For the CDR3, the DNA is TGTGCCAGCAGCCCGCAGGGGTGGAACTATGGCTACACCTTC.

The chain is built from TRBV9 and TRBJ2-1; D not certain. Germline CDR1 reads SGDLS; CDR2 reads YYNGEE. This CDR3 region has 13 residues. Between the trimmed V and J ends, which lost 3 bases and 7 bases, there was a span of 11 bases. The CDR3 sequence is CASSAPTDNEQFF. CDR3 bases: TGTGCCAGCAGCGCCCCCACGGATAATGAGCAGTTCTTC.

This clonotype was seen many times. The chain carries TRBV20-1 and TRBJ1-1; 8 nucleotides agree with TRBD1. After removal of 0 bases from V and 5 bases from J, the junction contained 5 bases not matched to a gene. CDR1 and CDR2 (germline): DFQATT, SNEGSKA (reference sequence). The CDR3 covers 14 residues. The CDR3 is CSARDHRGRTEAFF. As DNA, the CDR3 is TGCAGTGCTAGAGATCACAGGGGGAGGACTGAAGCTTTCTTT.

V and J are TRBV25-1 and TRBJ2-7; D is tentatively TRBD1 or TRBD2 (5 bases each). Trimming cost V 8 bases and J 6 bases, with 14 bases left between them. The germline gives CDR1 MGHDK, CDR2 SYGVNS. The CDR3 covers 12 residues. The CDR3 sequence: CASGAPRGEQYF. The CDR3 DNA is TGTGCCAGCGGGGCCCCCCGGGGCGAGCAGTACTTC.

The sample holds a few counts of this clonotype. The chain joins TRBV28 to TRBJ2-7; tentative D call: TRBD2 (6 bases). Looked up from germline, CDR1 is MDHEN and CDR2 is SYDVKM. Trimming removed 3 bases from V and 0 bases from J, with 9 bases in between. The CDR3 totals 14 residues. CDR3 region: CASSFTGASYEQYF. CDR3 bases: TGTGCCAGCAGTTTCACGGGAGCCTCCTACGAGCAGTACTTC.

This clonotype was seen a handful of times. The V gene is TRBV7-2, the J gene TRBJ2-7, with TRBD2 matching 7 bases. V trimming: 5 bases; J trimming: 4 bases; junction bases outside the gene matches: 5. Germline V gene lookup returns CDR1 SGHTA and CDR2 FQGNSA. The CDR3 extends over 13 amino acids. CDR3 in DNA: TGTGCCAGCAGCCGGGACTACGGGTACGAGCAGTACTTC. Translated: CASSRDYGYEQYF.

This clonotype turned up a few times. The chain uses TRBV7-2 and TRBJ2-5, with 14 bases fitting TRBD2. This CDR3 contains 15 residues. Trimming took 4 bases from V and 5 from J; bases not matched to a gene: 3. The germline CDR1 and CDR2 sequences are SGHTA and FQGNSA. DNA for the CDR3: TGTGCCAGCAGCTGGGGACTAGCGGGAGCGGAGACCCAGTACTTC. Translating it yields CASSWGLAGAETQYF.

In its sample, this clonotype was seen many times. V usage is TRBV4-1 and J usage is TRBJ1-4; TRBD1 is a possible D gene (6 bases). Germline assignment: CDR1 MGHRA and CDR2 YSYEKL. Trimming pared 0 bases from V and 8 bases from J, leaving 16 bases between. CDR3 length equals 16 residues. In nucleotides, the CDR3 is TGCGCCAGCAGCCAAGATCTCCAGGGGAGGCAGGAAAAACTGTTTTTT. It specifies CASSQDLQGRQEKLFF.

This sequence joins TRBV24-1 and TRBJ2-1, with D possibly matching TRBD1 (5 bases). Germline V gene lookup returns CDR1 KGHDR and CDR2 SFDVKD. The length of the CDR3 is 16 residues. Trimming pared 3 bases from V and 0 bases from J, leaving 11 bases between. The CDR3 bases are TGTGCCACCAGTGATATTGACAGTGGCTCCTACAATGAGCAGTTCTTC. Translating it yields CATSDIDSGSYNEQFF.

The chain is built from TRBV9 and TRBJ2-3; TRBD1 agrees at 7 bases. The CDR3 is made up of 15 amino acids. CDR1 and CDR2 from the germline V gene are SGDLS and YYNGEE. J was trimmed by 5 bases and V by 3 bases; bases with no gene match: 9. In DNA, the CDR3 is TGTGCCAGCAGCGCTCCCGGGACAGAAAAAGATACGCAGTATTTT. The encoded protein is CASSAPGTEKDTQYF.

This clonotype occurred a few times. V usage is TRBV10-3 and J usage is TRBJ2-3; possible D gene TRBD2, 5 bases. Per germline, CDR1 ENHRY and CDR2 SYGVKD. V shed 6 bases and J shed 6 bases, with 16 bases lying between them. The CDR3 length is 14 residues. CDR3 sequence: CAISLGPTGDTQYF. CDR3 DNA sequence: TGTGCCATCAGCCTCGGGCCCACGGGGGATACGCAGTATTTT.

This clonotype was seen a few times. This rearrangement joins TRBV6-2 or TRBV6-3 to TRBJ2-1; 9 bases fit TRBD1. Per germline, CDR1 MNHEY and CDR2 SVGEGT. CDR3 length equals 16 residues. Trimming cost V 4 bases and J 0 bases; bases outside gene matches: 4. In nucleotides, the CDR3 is TGTGCCAGCAGTTCGAGACAGGGGGGCTCCTACAATGAGCAGTTCTTC. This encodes CASSSRQGGSYNEQFF.

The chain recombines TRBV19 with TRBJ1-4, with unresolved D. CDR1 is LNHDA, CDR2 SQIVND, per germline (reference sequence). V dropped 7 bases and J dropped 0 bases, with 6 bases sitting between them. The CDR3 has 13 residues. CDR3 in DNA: TGTGCCAGTACCCGACCAACTAATGAAAAACTGTTTTTT. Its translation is CASTRPTNEKLFF.

The CDR3: CATSDPGGSRYNEQFF. CDR3 DNA: TGTGCCACCAGTGACCCTGGGGGGAGTAGGTATAATGAGCAGTTCTTC. The chain couples TRBV24-1 to TRBJ2-1; D possibly corresponds to TRBD2 (6 bases). Trimming took 4 bases from V and 7 from J, leaving 19 bases between them. The CDR3 loop spans 16 amino acids. Germline CDR1 KGHDR, CDR2 SFDVKD.

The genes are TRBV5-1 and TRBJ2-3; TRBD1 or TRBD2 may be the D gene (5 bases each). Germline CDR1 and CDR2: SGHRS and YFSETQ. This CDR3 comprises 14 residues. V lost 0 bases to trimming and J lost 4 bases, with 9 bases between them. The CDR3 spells CASSLEGRADTQYF. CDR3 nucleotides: TGCGCCAGCAGCTTGGAGGGACGAGCAGATACGCAGTATTTT.

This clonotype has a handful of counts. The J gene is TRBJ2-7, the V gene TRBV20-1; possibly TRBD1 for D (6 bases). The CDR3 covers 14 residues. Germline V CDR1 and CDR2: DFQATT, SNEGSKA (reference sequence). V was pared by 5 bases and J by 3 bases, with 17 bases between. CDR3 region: CSAYLTGTIYEQYF. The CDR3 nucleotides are TGCAGTGCTTACCTAACCGGGACAATCTACGAGCAGTACTTC.

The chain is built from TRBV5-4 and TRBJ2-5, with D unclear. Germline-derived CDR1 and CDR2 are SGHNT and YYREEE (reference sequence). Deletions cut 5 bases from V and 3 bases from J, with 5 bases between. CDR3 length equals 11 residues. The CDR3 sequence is CASRHEETQYF. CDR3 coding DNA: TGTGCCAGCAGACACGAAGAGACCCAGTACTTC.

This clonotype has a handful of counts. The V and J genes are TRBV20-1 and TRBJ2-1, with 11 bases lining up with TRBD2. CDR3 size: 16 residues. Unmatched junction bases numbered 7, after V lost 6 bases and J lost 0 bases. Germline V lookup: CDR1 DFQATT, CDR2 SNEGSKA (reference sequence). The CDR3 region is CSASTGLAGSYNEQFF. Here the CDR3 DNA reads TGCAGTGCCTCGACAGGACTAGCGGGCTCCTACAATGAGCAGTTCTTC.

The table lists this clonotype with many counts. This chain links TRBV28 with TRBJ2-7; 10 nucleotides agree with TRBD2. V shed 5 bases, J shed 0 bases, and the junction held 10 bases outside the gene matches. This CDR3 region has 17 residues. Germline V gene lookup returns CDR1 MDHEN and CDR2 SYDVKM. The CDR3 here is CASSMSPWTSGSYEQYF. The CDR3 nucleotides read TGTGCCAGCAGTATGAGCCCCTGGACTAGCGGCTCCTACGAGCAGTACTTC.

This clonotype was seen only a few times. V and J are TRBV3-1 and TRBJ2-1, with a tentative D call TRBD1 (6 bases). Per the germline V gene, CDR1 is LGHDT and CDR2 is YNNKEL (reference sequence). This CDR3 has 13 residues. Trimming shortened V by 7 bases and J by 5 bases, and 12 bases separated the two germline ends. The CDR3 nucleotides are TGTGCCAGCAACCAGGGGTTCAACAATGAGCAGTTCTTC. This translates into CASNQGFNNEQFF.

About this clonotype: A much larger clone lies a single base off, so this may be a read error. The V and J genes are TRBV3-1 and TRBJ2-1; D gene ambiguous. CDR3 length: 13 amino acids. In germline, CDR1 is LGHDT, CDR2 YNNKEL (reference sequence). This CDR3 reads CASSQETYNEHFF. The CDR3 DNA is TGTGCCAGCAGCCAAGAAACTTACAATGAGCACTTCTTC.